These T cell receptor beta chains were read from a single sample in a study of shared clonotypes between healthy human individuals. Measured with immunoSEQ multiplex PCR; TCRdb has only the in-frame clones, and not every one. The sample has approximately 980,000 clones; 76% are singletons. The sample was memory CD4+ T cells sorted from blood. The receptors were sampled from a man younger than 30 in good health. The CDR3 runs from the conserved cysteine through the conserved F or W.

TRBJ2-1	TRBV9	CASSVESHVRNEQFF
TRBJ1-6	TRBV5-5	CASSPDAGSSYNSPLHF
TRBJ1-1	TRBV9	CASSAEDRGRSEAFF
TRBJ2-5	TRBV5-1	CASSAVGALQETQYF
TRBJ2-7	TRBV6-5	CASSYSGTVPSYEQYF
TRBJ2-5	TRBV10-2	CATKRGQETQYF
TRBJ2-1	TRBV18	CASSPPRGIGTSGRNEQFF
TRBJ2-5	TRBV4-3	CASSQESLPDF
TRBJ1-3	TRBV18	CASSPSGNTIYF
TRBJ1-5	TRBV7-9	CASSLGSEQPQHF
TRBJ2-1	TRBV19	CATQRGGVTYNEQFF
TRBJ1-1	TRBV7-9	CASRLQGGKAEAFF
TRBJ2-7	TRBV27	CASSLIQLAGVLNEQYF
TRBJ2-6	TRBV28	CASARAGANVLTF
TRBJ1-5	TRBV7-7	CASSDGLNQPQHF
TRBJ2-2	TRBV4-3	CASSHGLAGNTGELFF
TRBJ2-1	TRBV10-3	CAISESTGLAGYSYNEQFF
TRBJ2-2	TRBV10-3	CATGRTPETNTGELFF
TRBJ2-5	TRBV4-2	CASSLGLAGFVQETQYF
TRBJ2-1	TRBV27	CASSLYRGTGMSYNEQFF
TRBJ1-2	TRBV28	CASSSTSAGLNYGYTF
TRBJ1-5	TRBV18	CASSLPYQPQHF
TRBJ1-5	TRBV7-8	CASSQDSNQPQHF
TRBJ2-7	TRBV5-6	CASSFGTGAPSLGEQYF